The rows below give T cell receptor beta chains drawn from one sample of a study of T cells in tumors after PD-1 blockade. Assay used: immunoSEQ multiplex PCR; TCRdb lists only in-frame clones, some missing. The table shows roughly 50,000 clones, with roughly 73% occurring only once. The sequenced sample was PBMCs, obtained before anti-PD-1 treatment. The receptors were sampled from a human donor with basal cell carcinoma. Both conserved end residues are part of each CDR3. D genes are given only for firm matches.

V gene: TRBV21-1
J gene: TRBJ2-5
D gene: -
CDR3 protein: CASSKCKLQKHGGQYF

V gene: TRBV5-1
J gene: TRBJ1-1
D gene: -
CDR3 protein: CASSGLGQGQGEAFF

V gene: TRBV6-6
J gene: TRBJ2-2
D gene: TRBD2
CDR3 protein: CASSPGGRGLVSAGELFF

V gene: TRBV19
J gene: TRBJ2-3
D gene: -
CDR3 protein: CASMFRDTQYF

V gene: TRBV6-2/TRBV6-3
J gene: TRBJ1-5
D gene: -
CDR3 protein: CASSYWEDQPQHF

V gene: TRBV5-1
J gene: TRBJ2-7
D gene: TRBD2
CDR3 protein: CASSFSTSGTSEQYF

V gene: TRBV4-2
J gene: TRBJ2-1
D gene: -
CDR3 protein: CASSPNFAGYNEQFF

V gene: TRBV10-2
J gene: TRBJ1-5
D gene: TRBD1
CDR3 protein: CASSADRGRSQPQHF

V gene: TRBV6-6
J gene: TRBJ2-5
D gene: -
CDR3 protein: CASSETTSSETQYF

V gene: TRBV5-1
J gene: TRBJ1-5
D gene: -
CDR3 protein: CASRADSNQPQHF

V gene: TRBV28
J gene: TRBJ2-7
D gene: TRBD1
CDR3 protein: CASSGRRATGFGEKQYF

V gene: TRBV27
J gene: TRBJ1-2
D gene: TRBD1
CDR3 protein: CASSRQGAIAFGYTF

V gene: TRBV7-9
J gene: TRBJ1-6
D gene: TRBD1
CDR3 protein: CASSRDRGRDNSPLHF

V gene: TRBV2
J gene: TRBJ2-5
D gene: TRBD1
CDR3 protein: CASSPGTAQETQYF

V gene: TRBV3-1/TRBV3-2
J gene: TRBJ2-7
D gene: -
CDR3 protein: CASSHPPGPAYEQYF

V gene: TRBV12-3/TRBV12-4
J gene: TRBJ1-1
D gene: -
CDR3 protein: CASAVGNTEAFF

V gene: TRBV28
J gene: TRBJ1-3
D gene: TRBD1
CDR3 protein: CASSPGQHGNTIYF

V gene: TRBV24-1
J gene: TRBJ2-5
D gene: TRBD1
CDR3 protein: CATSDSGQAVQETQYF

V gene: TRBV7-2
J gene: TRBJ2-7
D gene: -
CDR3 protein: CASSLGVAGSSYEQYF

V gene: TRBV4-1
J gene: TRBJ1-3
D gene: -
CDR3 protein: CASSQVSSGNTIYF

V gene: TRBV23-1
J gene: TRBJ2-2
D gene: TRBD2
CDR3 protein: CASSQSLSGPPGLADANTGELFF

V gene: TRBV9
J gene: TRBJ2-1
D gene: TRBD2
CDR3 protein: CASSAGLAGGYSSYNEQFF

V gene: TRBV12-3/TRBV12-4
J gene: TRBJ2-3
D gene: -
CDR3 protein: CASSLADTQYF

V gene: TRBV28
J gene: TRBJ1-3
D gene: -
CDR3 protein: CASSLRDTIYF

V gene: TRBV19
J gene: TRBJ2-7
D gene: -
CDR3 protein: CASSRSERALYEQYF

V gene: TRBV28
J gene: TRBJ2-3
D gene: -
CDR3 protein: CASSSDRLGQGITDTQYF

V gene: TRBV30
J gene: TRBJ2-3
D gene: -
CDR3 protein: CAWSSVGDTQYF

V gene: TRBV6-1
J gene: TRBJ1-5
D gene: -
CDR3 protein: CASSESLGNQPQHF

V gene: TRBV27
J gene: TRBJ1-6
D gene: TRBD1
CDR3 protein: CASSFTGGPLHF

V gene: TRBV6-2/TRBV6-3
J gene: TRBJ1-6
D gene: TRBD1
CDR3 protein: CASSSPFATGLNSPLHF

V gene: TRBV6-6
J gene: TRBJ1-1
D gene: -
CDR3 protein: CASVGGVNTEAFF

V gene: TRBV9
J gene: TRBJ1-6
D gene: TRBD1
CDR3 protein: CASSFLGQGNSPLHF

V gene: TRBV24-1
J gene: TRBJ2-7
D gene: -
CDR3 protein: CATSDRGGVLNEQYF

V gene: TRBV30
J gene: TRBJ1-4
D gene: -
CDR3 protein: CAWSLARNEKLFF

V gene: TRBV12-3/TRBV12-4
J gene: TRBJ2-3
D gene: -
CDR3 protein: CASRKEGDTQYF

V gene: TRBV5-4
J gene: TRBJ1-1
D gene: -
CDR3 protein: CASSWGGTEAFF

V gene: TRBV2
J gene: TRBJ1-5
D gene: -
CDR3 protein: CASRSDSLSNQPQHF

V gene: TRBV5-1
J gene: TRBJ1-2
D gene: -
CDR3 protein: CASSSESLPRTPSMAVYTF

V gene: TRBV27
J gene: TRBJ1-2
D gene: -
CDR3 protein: CASSFGQGYGYTF

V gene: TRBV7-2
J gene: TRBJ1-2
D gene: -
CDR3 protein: CASSWGGGSNYGYTF

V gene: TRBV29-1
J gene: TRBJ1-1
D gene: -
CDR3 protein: CSVGRTENTEAFF

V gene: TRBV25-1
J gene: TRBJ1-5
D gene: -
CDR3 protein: CASTRGRNQPQHF

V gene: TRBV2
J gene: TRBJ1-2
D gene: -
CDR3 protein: CASSLDRGNYGYTF

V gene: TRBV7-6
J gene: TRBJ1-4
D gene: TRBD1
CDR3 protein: CASSLGTGHEKLFF

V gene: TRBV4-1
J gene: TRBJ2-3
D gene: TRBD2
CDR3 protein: CASSRTLSGGADTQYF

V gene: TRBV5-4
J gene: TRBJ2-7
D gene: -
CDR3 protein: CASSLDGYEQYF

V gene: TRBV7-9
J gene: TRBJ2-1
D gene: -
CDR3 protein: CASSLGATETYNEQFF

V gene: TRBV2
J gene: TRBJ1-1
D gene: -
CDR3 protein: CASSELQGSMNTEAFF

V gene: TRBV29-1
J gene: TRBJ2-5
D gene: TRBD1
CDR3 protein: CSVYRGKLETQYF

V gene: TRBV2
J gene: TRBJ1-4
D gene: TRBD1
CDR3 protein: CASSGMTGTGEKLFF

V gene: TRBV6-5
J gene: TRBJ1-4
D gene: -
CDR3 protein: CASGPPEKKLFF

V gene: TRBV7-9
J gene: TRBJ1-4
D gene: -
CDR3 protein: CASRRSEATNEKLFF

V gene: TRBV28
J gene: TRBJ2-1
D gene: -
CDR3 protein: CASSSAVLARNNEQFF

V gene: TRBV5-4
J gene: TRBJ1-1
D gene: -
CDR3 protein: CASRPPWVADTEAFF

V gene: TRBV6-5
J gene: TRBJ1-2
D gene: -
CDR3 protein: CASSYTRLYGYTF

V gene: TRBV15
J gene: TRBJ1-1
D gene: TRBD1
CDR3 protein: CATSSTGGVGTEAFF

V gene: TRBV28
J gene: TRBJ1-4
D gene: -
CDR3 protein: CASSLGTANEKLFF